These T cell receptor beta chains were read from a single sample in a study of cytomegalovirus exposure and HLA in healthy donors. The data were produced by immunoSEQ multiplex PCR, yet TCRdb's version contains in-frame clones alone and is incomplete. The table records approximately 170,000 clones, approximately 80% of them present only once. Material for sequencing was PBMCs. The receptors derive from a boy between 2 and 15 years old in good health and CMV-seronegative. CDR3s include the opening cysteine and the closing phenylalanine or tryptophan. Each record gives: D gene, V gene, clone size, J gene, CDR3 DNA, CDR3 protein. The D gene is left open where the match is weak. Expanded clones get a size class; other rows say once, few or many, or leave the size out.

>.|TRBV6-1|.|TRBJ2-1
TGTGCCAGCAGTACGGGGGATGTCAATGAGCAGTTCTTC
CASSTGDVNEQFF
>TRBD1|TRBV4-3|.|TRBJ2-1
TGCGCCAGCAGCCGAGGGGTGGGACAGTCCTACAATGAGCAGTTCTTC
CASSRGVGQSYNEQFF
>TRBD2|TRBV11-2|.|TRBJ2-1
TGTGCCAGCACGAGACTAGCGGGATCTCCTGAGCAGTTCTTC
CASTRLAGSPEQFF
>.|TRBV11-2|.|TRBJ1-1
TGTGCCAGCAGCTGGGGAGGGGCGGGGGGGCCCGGCACTGAAGCTTTCTTT
CASSWGGAGGPGTEAFF
>.|TRBV19|.|TRBJ2-3
TGTGCCAGTAGCTTTGGCTCGGGAGGCACAGATACGCAGTATTTT
CASSFGSGGTDTQYF
>.|TRBV18|.|TRBJ2-1
TGTGCCAGCTCACCGGCGCGGGGTGAGCAGTTCTTC
CASSPARGEQFF
>TRBD1|TRBV7-3|.|TRBJ2-7
TGTGCCAGCAGCTTAAAGGCCGGGACAGCTTGCGAGCAGTACTTC
CASSLKAGTACEQYF
>TRBD2|TRBV27|.|TRBJ2-1
TGTGCCAGCAGCCGACTAGCGGGGGGGCTCGATGAGCAGTTCTTC
CASSRLAGGLDEQFF
>.|TRBV5-5|.|TRBJ1-3
TGTGCCAGCAGCTTGTTGTTGAGCTCTGGAAACACCATATATTTT
CASSLLLSSGNTIYF
>.|TRBV7-2|.|TRBJ1-1
TGTGCCAGCAGCTTAGACCCGGTGGACACTGAAGCTTTCTTT
CASSLDPVDTEAFF
>.|TRBV29-1|.|TRBJ2-7
TGCAGCGTTGAGGTCAGGAACTACGAGCAGTACTTC
CSVEVRNYEQYF
>.|TRBV7-2|once|TRBJ2-1
TGTGCCAGCAGCATTAAAACGCGACTCGGGAATGAGCAGTTCTTC
CASSIKTRLGNEQFF
>.|TRBV6-5|.|TRBJ2-1
TGTGCCACCCGCCTGTTCGGGAGCTCCTACAATGAGCAGTTCTTC
CATRLFGSSYNEQFF
>.|TRBV5-1|.|TRBJ2-2
TGCGCCAGCAGCGCCGGAGTCGTAAACACCGGGGAGCTGTTTTTT
CASSAGVVNTGELFF
>.|TRBV6-1|.|TRBJ1-5
TGTGCCAGCAGTGTTTCTGGCAATCAGCCCCAGCATTTT
CASSVSGNQPQHF
>TRBD2|TRBV11-2|.|TRBJ2-5
TGTGCCAGCAGCTGGGGGGGACTCACCCAAGAGACCCAGTACTTC
CASSWGGLTQETQYF
>TRBD1|TRBV15|.|TRBJ2-2
TGTGCCACCTCCCAGGGGGCAGGGAGAAAGGGGGAGCTGTTTTTT
CATSQGAGRKGELFF
>TRBD2|TRBV29-1|.|TRBJ2-1
TGCAGCGTTGATGGCCTAGCGGGGAACAATGAGCAGTTCTTC
CSVDGLAGNNEQFF
>.|TRBV4-3|few|TRBJ1-3
TGCGCCAGCAGCCAAGAGGGGGGGGGAAACACCATATATTTT
CASSQEGGGNTIYF
>TRBD1|TRBV11-2|.|TRBJ2-6
TGTGCCAGCAGCTACAGATCGGGACAGACTCTCTCTGGGGCCAACGTCCTGACTTTC
CASSYRSGQTLSGANVLTF
>.|TRBV4-3|.|TRBJ2-1
TGCGCCAGCAGCCAACGGGCAAAGGGGGATGAGCAGTTCTTC
CASSQRAKGDEQFF
>.|TRBV4-2|.|TRBJ2-3
TGTGCCAGCAGCCAAGACCAGGCGGGATCTAGCCCAGATACGCAGTATTTT
CASSQDQAGSSPDTQYF
>.|TRBV15|.|TRBJ2-7
TGTGCCACCAGCAGAGGAGCAGGGGGGTCCTACGAGCAGTACTTC
CATSRGAGGSYEQYF
>TRBD1|TRBV9|.|TRBJ1-3
TGTGCCAGCAGCGTCGGGACAGGCGTGAATTCCGATGGAAACACCATATATTTT
CASSVGTGVNSDGNTIYF
>TRBD1|TRBV5-6|once|TRBJ1-2
TGTGCCAGCAGCATGGGACAGGGGACGATCCGCTATGGCTACACCTTC
CASSMGQGTIRYGYTF
>.|TRBV6-6|.|TRBJ1-6
TGTGCCAGCAGTTACTCAGACATTGATAATTCACCCCTCCACTTT
CASSYSDIDNSPLHF
>TRBD2|TRBV7-2|.|TRBJ2-7
TGTGCCACCGAGGGGCTAGCGGACTCCTACGAGCAGTACTTC
CATEGLADSYEQYF
>TRBD2|TRBV6-5|once|TRBJ2-3
TGTGCCAGCAGCTCCGGGACTAGGAGGTATTTT
CASSSGTRRYF